A single sample gave rise to the 3 T cell receptor beta chains below, sequenced in a study of shared clonotypes between healthy human individuals. The method was immunoSEQ multiplex PCR; TCRdb's version includes in-frame clones alone and lacks a portion of them. The table lists 2 million to 3 million clones, over 85% of them singletons, with 0.36% in the top ten. The sample was naive CD4+ T cells from PBMCs. As to subset: CD45RA+ positively selected. These TCRs come from a man aged 18-30 years in good health. Some clones in this sample may be carry-over from other donors' samples.

This sequence joins TRBV7-9 and TRBJ2-1; D is unresolved. The CDR3 has 15 amino acids. The germline CDR1 and CDR2 sequences are SEHNR and FQNEAQ (reference sequence). The germline V and J ends were trimmed by 0 bases and 5 bases, with 11 bases remaining between them. The CDR3 DNA reads TGTGCCAGCAGCTTAGCTGCCCCGGCGGACAATGAGCAGTTCTTC. This translates into CASSLAAPADNEQFF.

In DNA, the CDR3 is TGTGCCTGGAGTGTACCGAGCTATGGCTACACCTTC. Amino acid sequence: CAWSVPSYGYTF. The chain has TRBV30 and TRBJ1-2; no definite D call. Germline values: CDR1 GTSNPN, CDR2 SVGIG (reference sequence). The ends were cut back, 0 bases at V and 4 bases at J, with 6 bases in the middle. The CDR3 loop spans 12 amino acids.

The CDR3 nucleotides are TGTGCCAGTAGTATAGACCCTCTCGCCTTTCTCTCCTACGAGCAGTACTTC. Its translation: CASSIDPLAFLSYEQYF. The chain carries TRBV19 and TRBJ2-7; D remains unclear. Trimming shortened V by 0 bases and J by 0 bases, and 15 bases separated the two germline ends. CDR3 length equals 17 residues. Germline V gene sequence: CDR1 LNHDA, CDR2 SQIVND (reference sequence).